This TCR beta chain was captured by sequencing in a study of T cells in Graves' hyperthyroidism and ophthalmopathy. Amplification yielded TCR beta CDR3 regions, with RNA transcripts as the source. The HTBI primer set drove a first-round RT-PCR of the TCR CDR3. TCRdb called the multiplex PCR reads again in MiXCR, with one record for every CDR3 protein. Seen here are over 500,000 distinct CDR3 sequences, 11% to 15% observed once, and the top ten hold over 11%. This clonotype came up a few times. Trimming cost V 6 bases and J 5 bases, with 13 bases left between them. This CDR3 spans 14 amino acids. CDR1 and CDR2 from the germline V gene are ENHRY and SYGVKD.

The chain uses TRBV10-3 and TRBJ2-2; the D call may be TRBD1 or TRBD2 (5 bases each). The specimen sequenced was blood. This receptor was obtained from a middle-aged woman with Graves' hyperthyroidism. As DNA, the CDR3 is TGTGCCATCAGCGGGACGTATGGGACCGGGGAGCTGTTTTTT. Translating gives CAISGTYGTGELFF.